This T cell receptor beta chain stems from a study of cytomegalovirus exposure and HLA in healthy donors (dated by TCRdb to the late 2010s). In terms of the full investigation: An earlier analysis of some 550 of the donors reported about 250 Gb of sequence data and approximately 110 million unique TCR beta sequences from roughly 180 million T cells. The study profiled the T cell repertoires of hundreds of subjects by immunosequencing and related them to cytomegalovirus serostatus. A later analysis re-examined previously published TCR beta repertoires from more than 550 donors and added high-resolution HLA genotyping to investigate patterns of TCR occurrence. Five DR-DQ haplotypes were handled as single units for association and clustering because linkage in the cohort was strong. In an earlier analysis of 587 of the donors, high-throughput TCR beta sequencing was used to judge whether each TCR beta V gene segment behaved as functional or pseudogenic. The number of typed donors differed by locus: about 620-630 for A, B, C, DRB1 and DQB1; 500 to 550 for DQA1; approximately 600 for DPA1; and 400 to 480 for DPB1. Every repertoire in the discovery cohort had been generated on one and the same sequencing platform. The genetic ancestry cluster associated with self-reported Caucasian donors included around 76% of the roughly 410 genotyped donors. Donor age, sex, ethnicity and CMV serostatus were collected together with the repertoire data. A later genetic analysis used genome-wide SNP genotypes for about 65% of the roughly 670 donors, treating that subset as a discovery cohort. In the later analysis, no new phenotypic data were used to find candidate immune exposures; instead, reliance was placed on TCR beta sequences and their occurrence across donors. Besides the first cohort of roughly 640 subjects, a separate validation cohort made up of over a hundred different subjects was used. The study combined high-throughput TCR immunosequencing, statistical association of individual TCRs with disease status, and machine learning to predict cytomegalovirus infection status. On average, around 240,000 unique TCR beta nucleotide sequences were sequenced per donor among 398 genotyped donors of the cohort, with roughly a sixth of those sequences being non-productive. An early release covering 550 to 700 HLA-typed donors comprised approximately 290 gigabases of sequencing data and roughly 85 million unique TCR sequences. HLA typing covered class I and class II loci at four-digit resolution. The study aimed to test whether signatures of past pathogen exposure could be identified by cataloging public T cell receptors.

Regarding this clone: No cognate antigen has been identified for it. No much larger clonotype is one base removed from it; base qualities were not supplied.

Points the paper makes about the study in general: In the study, around 160 TCR beta chains were listed as associated with cytomegalovirus. A later genetic analysis associated a missense DCLRE1C variant with V-gene and J-gene trimming of TCR beta chains, and an independent cohort replicated the association. In a later analysis, HLA-associated TCR beta chains showed more clonal expansion and lower generation probabilities than non-associated chains that were equally common. Several of the top co-occurrence clusters appeared to be linked to parvovirus B19, influenza, CMV and Epstein-Barr virus, according to a later analysis. Sequencing depth was assumed to be roughly uniform across donors in the presence/absence analyses, though that assumption may not hold. At a false discovery rate of 0.05, a later analysis linked 15,000 to 20,000 TCR beta sequences to specific HLA alleles. It was suggested by the authors that the approach could potentially be generalized to other disease states and immunological phenotypes. About 17 rarely observed V segments, including chromosome 9 orphons, were excluded from the earlier analysis of about 610 of the donors because counts were too low. The cohort was sequenced for TCR beta chains only, and without alpha or paired-chain data the features that could be detected were limited. CMV serostatus was the only immune exposure information available for the cohort. Most CMV-associated TCR beta chains appeared to be HLA-restricted in a later analysis, and the HLA associations seemed to be driven largely by CMV exposure. According to a later genetic analysis, donors in an Asian-associated ancestry cluster had fewer N-insertions in productive TCRs than the roughly 700-donor mean. While some public TCRs were present in many individuals, most TCR sequences turned up only very rarely across donors. Three of the identified cytomegalovirus-associated TCR beta chains were confirmed in vitro to be specific for cytomegalovirus antigens. A cluster of highly shared sequence variants was judged likely to be a technical artifact of the sequencing pipeline. A further reported finding was that TCR beta sequences accurately predicted the HLA-A and HLA-B alleles for most subjects in the first cohort. The 87-base-pair reads could not distinguish some IMGT-functional V segments, including TRBV6-2 and TRBV6-3, so those segments were excluded. In a later analysis, the rate of TCR association differed among HLA loci, with DRB1 alleles having the most associated TCRs and HLA-C alleles having the fewest. In both the original and validation cohorts, the classifier was reported to diagnose cytomegalovirus status with high specificity and sensitivity. Correlated functional status among segregating V segments might reflect linkage disequilibrium, but an unknown experimental factor could not be ruled out. Assigning TCR associations to individual alleles was difficult when HLA alleles, especially DR and DQ, strongly co-occurred. In an earlier analysis of fewer than 750 of the donors, most TCR beta V segments were observed in productive rearrangements about 90% or about 30% of the time, broadly matching IMGT annotations. HLA typing was unavailable for some donors at each locus, so association tests used only the typed subset.

The cohort consisted of 650 to 850 healthy bone marrow donors. At the time of sampling, every cohort member was nominally healthy, though immune exposures that went unrecorded were likely present. The donor tested CMV seronegative and was one of the 352 seronegative cohort members. Each donor provided a peripheral blood sample, and peripheral blood mononuclear cells were used for TCR beta sequencing. The Qiagen DNeasy Blood Extraction Kit was used to extract genomic DNA from the blood cell samples. The library relied on the immunoSEQ multiplex PCR assay. A mixture of 60 forward primers for TCR Vbeta segments and 13 reverse primers for TCR Jbeta segments was used in the multiplex PCR. The CDR3 region of rearranged TCR beta genes was amplified from genomic DNA by a multiplex PCR assay. The amplified TCR beta libraries were sequenced on the Illumina HiSeq System as 87-base-pair reads. Under the source paper's analysis protocol: A later analysis tallied roughly 78 million unique TCR beta chains across the 650 to 750 repertoires, and roughly 11 million of those chains were shared by two or more donors. A nearest-neighbor algorithm error-corrected the raw reads and collapsed the reads into unique sequences, merging closely related sequences to remove PCR and sequencing errors. Alignment of CDR3 sequences to IMGT reference sequences was used to assign V, D and J gene segments. For a sequence to be retained, at least a six-nucleotide match to both a V gene segment and a J gene segment was required. Rearrangements were classified as productive when the CDR3 lacked stop codons and remained in frame with V and J, and all other rearrangements were classified as non-productive. Following IMGT convention, CDR3 was defined as the stretch from the second conserved V-encoded cysteine to the conserved J-encoded phenylalanine. In an earlier analysis of more than 550 of the donors, sequences lacking an unambiguous match to a single V gene segment were excluded. In an earlier analysis of 500 to 750 of the donors, V segments were called functional above 56.7% productive rearrangements and were called segregating when the between-donor standard deviation exceeded 5%. To diagnose cytomegalovirus status from the catalog of TCR beta chain sequences, a statistical classification framework was built. V and J gene assignment, in a later analysis, came from comparing TCR nucleotide sequences with IMGT/GENE-DB human TR gene sequences. In a later analysis, CDR3 sequences and most-parsimonious VDJ recombination scenarios were assigned using the TCRdist pipeline. In a later analysis, every TCR beta chain was defined by the combination of its CDR3 amino acid sequence and its V-gene family, and reads without a unique V-gene family were dropped. To address suspected cross-contamination and a sequencing artifact, a later analysis removed 550 to 750 highly shared, low-generation-probability nucleotide sequences. In a later analysis, a clonal expansion index for each public chain was calculated from normalized within-repertoire ranks of inferred template counts. A later analysis computed generation probabilities with a VDJ recombination model fitted to out-of-frame rearrangements, and checked the results against IGoR. In a later analysis, TCR-TCR, TCR-HLA and TCR-CMV co-occurrence was scored with hypergeometric tests, and a repertoire-size bias correction was applied to TCR pairs. To estimate false discovery rates, a later analysis permuted the HLA or CMV assignments 20 times. In a later analysis, co-occurring TCRs were grouped with DBSCAN, and TCRdist sequence similarity was added when clustering was performed within HLA-allele-positive subsets. Co-occurrence clustering excluded repertoires with fewer than 30,000 or more than 120,000 public chains, plus five with anomalous nucleotide sharing. This immuneACCESS table, as held by TCRdb, lists in-frame sequences with V and J called but not all clones. Of the missing ones, under half trace to an unresolved V gene in checked studies; the others have no known cause. Clone size and the V and J calls come from that table; the DNA yielded D and trimming. The sample table lists under 70,000 clones, approximately 80% of them with a count of one. The ten top clones hold about 2.3% of the sample.

The germline ends are 14 bases apart after V is trimmed by 7 bases and J by 10 bases. The CDR3, from cysteine to phenylalanine, totals 13 residues. Solely the CDR3 DNA is kept, with 39 bases framed from the first base. CDR1 LNHDA and CDR2 SQIVND were looked up in the germline V gene (reference sequence). The chain employs TRBV19 and TRBJ1-6; the D gene assignment is ambiguous. Sequenced: PBMCs. The TCR sequence derives from a female donor in good health and CMV-seronegative. The CDR3 has the sequence CASNQQPGSPLHF. The sequenced DNA: TGTGCCAGTAATCAGCAACCGGGGTCACCCCTCCACTTT.